This T cell receptor (beta chain) was identified in a study of blood T cell repertoires in COVID-19. The length of the CDR3 is 14 residues. V shed 0 bases, J shed 6 bases, and the junction held 4 bases outside the gene matches. Per germline, CDR1 SEHNR and CDR2 FQNEAQ (reference sequence). The assay was immunoSEQ multiplex PCR, and TCRdb's table has in-frame clones only and misses some. This table holds over 75,000 clones, around 90% found once. The sequenced sample was peripheral blood. The chain couples TRBV7-9 to TRBJ1-2; 7 bases align to TRBD1. The TCR sequence derives from a human donor with active COVID-19. The donor label of this sample is uncertain. The CDR3 protein is CASSLANRGHGYTF. Here the CDR3 DNA reads TGTGCCAGCAGCTTAGCGAACAGGGGCCATGGCTACACCTTC.